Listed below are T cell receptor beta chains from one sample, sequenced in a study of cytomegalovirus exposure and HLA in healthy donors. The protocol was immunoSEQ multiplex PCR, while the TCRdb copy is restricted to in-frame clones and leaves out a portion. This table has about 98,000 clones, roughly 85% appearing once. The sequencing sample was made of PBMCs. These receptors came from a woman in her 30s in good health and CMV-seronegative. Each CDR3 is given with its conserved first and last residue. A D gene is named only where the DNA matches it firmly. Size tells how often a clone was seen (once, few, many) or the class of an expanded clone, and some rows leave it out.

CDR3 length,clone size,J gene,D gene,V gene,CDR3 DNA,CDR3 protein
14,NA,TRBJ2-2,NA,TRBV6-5,TGTGCCAGCAAACGGGACACCAACACCGGGGAGCTGTTTTTT,CASKRDTNTGELFF
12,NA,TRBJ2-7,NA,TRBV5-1,TGCGCCAGCAGCTTCCCTAGCGACGAGCAGTACTTC,CASSFPSDEQYF
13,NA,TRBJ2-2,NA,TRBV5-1,TGCGCCAGCAGCTTGCGGTTCACCGGGGAGCTGTTTTTT,CASSLRFTGELFF
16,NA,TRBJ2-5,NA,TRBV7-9,TGTGCCAGCAGCGCGACAGTCCCCCTCTTCCAAGAGACCCAGTACTTC,CASSATVPLFQETQYF
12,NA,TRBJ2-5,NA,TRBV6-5,TGTGCCAGCAGGACAGCCGAAGAGACCCAGTACTTC,CASRTAEETQYF
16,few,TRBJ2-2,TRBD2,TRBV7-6,TGTGCCAGCAGCCCGTGGACTAGCGAGAACACCGGGGAGCTGTTTTTT,CASSPWTSENTGELFF
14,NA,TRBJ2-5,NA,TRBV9,TGTGCCAGCAGCGTAGCAGCGTCTAAAGAGACCCAGTACTTC,CASSVAASKETQYF
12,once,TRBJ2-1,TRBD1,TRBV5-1,TGCGCCAGCCGGGACAGGGTAAATGAGCAGTTCTTC,CASRDRVNEQFF
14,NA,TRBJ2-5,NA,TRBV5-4,TGTGCCAGCAGCTTATCAGGGGAGGGCGAGACCCAGTACTTC,CASSLSGEGETQYF
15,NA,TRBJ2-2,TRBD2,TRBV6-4,TGTGCCAGCAGAAAAGCGGGAGTCGACACCGGGGAGCTGTTTTTT,CASRKAGVDTGELFF
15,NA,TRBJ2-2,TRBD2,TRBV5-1,TGCGCCAGCAGCTTGATGACTAGCCTAACCGGGGAGCTGTTTTTT,CASSLMTSLTGELFF
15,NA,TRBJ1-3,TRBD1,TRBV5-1,TGCGCCAGCAGCTCGGGGACAGGGGTCGGAAACACCATATATTTT,CASSSGTGVGNTIYF
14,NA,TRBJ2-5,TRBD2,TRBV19,TGTGCCAGTAGTATAGTAGCGGGTCACGAGACCCAGTACTTC,CASSIVAGHETQYF
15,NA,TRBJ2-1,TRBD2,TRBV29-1,TGCAGCGTTGAAGGGGGACTATCAATCGACAATGAGCAGTTCTTC,CSVEGGLSIDNEQFF
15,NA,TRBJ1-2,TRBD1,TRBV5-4,TGTGCCAGCAGCTTCGCGCGACAGGGTGGCTATGGCTACACCTTC,CASSFARQGGYGYTF
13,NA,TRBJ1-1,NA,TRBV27,TGTGCCAGCAGTTTAGCGGGGCAGTCTGAAGCTTTCTTT,CASSLAGQSEAFF
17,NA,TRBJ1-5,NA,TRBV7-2,TGTGCCAGCAGCCCCGTCGGGACTATGGGGAGCAATCAGCCCCAGCATTTT,CASSPVGTMGSNQPQHF
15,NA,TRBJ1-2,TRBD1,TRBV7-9,TGTGCCAGCAGCCCCACCAGGACAGGGGTCTATGGCTACACCTTC,CASSPTRTGVYGYTF
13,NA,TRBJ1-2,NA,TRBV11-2,TGTGCCAGCAGCTACCCCCGGACTCGGGGCTACACCTTC,CASSYPRTRGYTF
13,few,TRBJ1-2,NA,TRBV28,TGTGCCAGCAGTCCGGACAGTATCTATGGCTACACCTTC,CASSPDSIYGYTF
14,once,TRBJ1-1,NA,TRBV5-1,TGCGCCAGCACCTCGGTAGGGGGGGCCACTGAAGCTTTCTTT,CASTSVGGATEAFF
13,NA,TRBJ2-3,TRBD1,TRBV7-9,TGTGCCAGCCGGGACAGGGGGATAGATACGCAGTATTTT,CASRDRGIDTQYF
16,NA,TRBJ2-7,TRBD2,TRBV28,TGTGCCAGCAGTGCGGGAGGCTGGCTGAGCCCCCACGAGCAGTACTTC,CASSAGGWLSPHEQYF
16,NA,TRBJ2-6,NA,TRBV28,TGTGCCAGCAGTCTCCGTGTCACGGCTGGGGCCAACGTCCTGACTTTC,CASSLRVTAGANVLTF
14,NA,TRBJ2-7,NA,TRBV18,TGTGCCAGCTCAAGGGACCCGGGAGCCTACGAGCAGTACTTC,CASSRDPGAYEQYF
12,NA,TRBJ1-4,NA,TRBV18,TGTGCCAGCTCACCACGCGGTGAAAAACTGTTTTTT,CASSPRGEKLFF
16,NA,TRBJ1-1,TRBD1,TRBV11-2,TGTGCCAGCAGCTTGCCCGGACAGGGAAAGTTGACTGAAGCTTTCTTT,CASSLPGQGKLTEAFF